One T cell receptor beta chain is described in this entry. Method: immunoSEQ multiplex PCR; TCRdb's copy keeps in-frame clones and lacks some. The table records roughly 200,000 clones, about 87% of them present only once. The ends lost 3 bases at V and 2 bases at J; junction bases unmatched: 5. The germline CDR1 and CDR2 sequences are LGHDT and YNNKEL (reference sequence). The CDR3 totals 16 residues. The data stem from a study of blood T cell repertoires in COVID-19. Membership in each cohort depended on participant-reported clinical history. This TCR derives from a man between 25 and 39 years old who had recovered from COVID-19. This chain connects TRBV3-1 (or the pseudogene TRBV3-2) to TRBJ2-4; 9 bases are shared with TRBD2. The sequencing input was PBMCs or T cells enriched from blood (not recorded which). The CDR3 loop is CASSHYSGGSKNIQYF. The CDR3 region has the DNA TGTGCCAGCAGCCACTACAGCGGGGGGTCCAAAAACATTCAGTACTTC.